This TCR beta chain was recovered during a study of CD8+ T cells in alopecia areata. Background on the study: Each day, treated patients took oral tofacitinib twice, at 5 to 10 mg per dose. Study-wide findings and caveats: Scalp sequencing also captures normal skin's resident alphabeta T cells. For lesional scalp, especially alopecia totalis/universalis, clonality was higher than in normal scalp.

Points on this clone: The antigen is unknown.

The germline V gene has CDR1 SQVTM and CDR2 ANQGSEA. This CDR3 contains 12 residues. V lost 6 bases, J lost 4 bases, and 12 bases lay in between. Following extraction, RNA underwent reverse transcription to cDNA, which served as the sequencing template. The assay was immunoSEQ multiplex PCR, and TCRdb's table has in-frame clones only and misses some. The sample has more than 150,000 clones, about 63% seen once; the top ten hold about 15%. Collection of lesional scalp punch biopsies and peripheral blood was performed in alopecia areata patients. The source was CD4+ T cells sorted from blood, collected at week 0. The J gene is TRBJ1-1, the V gene TRBV29-1; D not certain. This receptor was identified in a human donor with alopecia areata. The CDR3 loop is CSVRESLTEAFF. The CDR3 DNA reads TGCAGCGTCCGGGAGAGCCTCACTGAAGCTTTCTTT.